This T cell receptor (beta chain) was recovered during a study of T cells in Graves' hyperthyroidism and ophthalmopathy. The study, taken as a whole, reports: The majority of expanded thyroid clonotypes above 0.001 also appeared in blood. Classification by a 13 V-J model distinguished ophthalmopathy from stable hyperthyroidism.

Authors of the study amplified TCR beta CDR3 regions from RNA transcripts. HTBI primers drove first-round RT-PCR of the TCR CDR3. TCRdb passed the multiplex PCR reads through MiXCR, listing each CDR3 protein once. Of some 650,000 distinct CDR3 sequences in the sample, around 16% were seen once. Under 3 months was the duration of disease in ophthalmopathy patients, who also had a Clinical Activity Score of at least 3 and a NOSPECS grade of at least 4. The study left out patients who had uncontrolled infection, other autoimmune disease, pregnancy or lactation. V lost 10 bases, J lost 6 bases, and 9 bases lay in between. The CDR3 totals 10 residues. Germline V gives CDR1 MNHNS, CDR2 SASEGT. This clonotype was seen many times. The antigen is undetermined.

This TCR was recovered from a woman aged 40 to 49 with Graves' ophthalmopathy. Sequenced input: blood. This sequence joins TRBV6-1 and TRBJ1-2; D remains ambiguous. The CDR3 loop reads CATAEDGYTF. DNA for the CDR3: TGTGCCACCGCGGAGGATGGCTACACCTTC.